The 10 T cell receptor beta chains below were found in one sample sequenced in a study of blood T cell repertoires in COVID-19. Using immunoSEQ multiplex PCR, the repertoire was profiled, and TCRdb retains in-frame clones only, with some absent. The profile shows about 370,000 clones, around 89% of them singletons. Sequencing was performed on peripheral blood. Receptors were obtained from a woman aged 25 to 45 with COVID-19, enrolled during active disease.

This chain links TRBV15 with TRBJ2-1, with 10 bases aligning to TRBD2. CDR1 and CDR2 (germline): LNHNV, YYDKDF (reference sequence). This CDR3 spans 14 amino acids. J was trimmed by 2 bases and V by 10 bases; bases with no gene match: 5. The CDR3, as DNA: TGTGCCAGAGAGCGGGAGGGTGCCTACAATGAGCAGTTCTTC. Translation gives CAREREGAYNEQFF.

The chain uses TRBV15 and TRBJ1-4, with TRBD1 as a possible D gene (6 bases). This CDR3 region has 17 residues. CDR1 and CDR2 (germline): LNHNV, YYDKDF (reference sequence). Trimming left V 0 bases short and J 8 bases short, with 19 bases between. This CDR3 is CATSRDYAQGIGEKLFF. The CDR3 region has the DNA TGTGCCACCAGCAGAGATTATGCACAGGGCATAGGGGAAAAACTGTTTTTT.

CDR3 sequence: CASSPSRGVTEAFF. CDR3 sequence (DNA): TGTGCCAGCTCACCATCCAGGGGGGTAACTGAAGCTTTCTTT. The chain joins TRBV18 to TRBJ1-1; 7 positions match TRBD1. Germline CDR1 reads KGHSH; CDR2 reads LQKENI. This CDR3 is 14 amino acids long. Trimming took 2 bases from V and 5 from J; bases not matched to a gene: 5.

The chain joins TRBV5-8 to TRBJ2-5; 7 bases are shared with TRBD2. Germline loops: CDR1 SGHTS, CDR2 YDEGEE. V lost 3 bases and J lost 2; bases outside the gene matches: 7. The CDR3 loop spans 15 amino acids. The DNA for the CDR3 is TGTGCCAGCAGCTCGGGCTGGCGGGGGCAAGAGACCCAGTACTTC. Residues: CASSSGWRGQETQYF. Full variable domain (remainder filled in from reference TRBV5-8 and TRBJ2-5): EAGVTQSPTHLIKTRGQQATLRCSPISGHTSVYWYQQALGLGLQFLLWYDEGEERNRGNFPPRFSGRQFPNYSSELNVNALELEDSALYLCASSSGWRGQETQYFGPGTRLLVL.

This sequence joins TRBV29-1 and TRBJ1-2; 8 bases align to TRBD1. With V trimmed by 2 bases and J by 8 bases, 7 bases remained unmatched. The CDR3 has 13 residues. The germline V gene encodes CDR1 SQVTM and CDR2 ANQGSEA. DNA of the CDR3: TGCAGCGTTGAACCTAACAGGGGGAGGGGCTACACCTTC. Its protein product is CSVEPNRGRGYTF.

J is TRBJ2-3 and V is TRBV5-8; tentatively, D is TRBD2 (5 bases). This CDR3 has 15 residues. V was clipped by 4 bases and J by 4 bases, with 16 bases between them. From germline, CDR1 is SGHTS and CDR2 YDEGEE. DNA of the CDR3: TGTGCCAGCAGCGGAAGCCAAGGACTTGCAGATACGCAGTATTTT. Residues: CASSGSQGLADTQYF.

The chain combines TRBV10-1 with TRBJ2-1; D might be TRBD1 (7 bases). This CDR3 region has 13 residues. Germline values: CDR1 WNHNN, CDR2 SYGVQD (reference sequence). Deletions cut 7 bases from V and 10 bases from J, with 17 bases between. The chain's CDR3 is CASNLDRAGEQFF. As DNA, the CDR3 is TGCGCCAGCAACCTCGACAGGGCGGGGGAGCAGTTCTTC.

This sequence joins TRBV28 and TRBJ2-1, with 7 nucleotides matching TRBD1. This CDR3 has 16 residues. CDR1 and CDR2 from the germline V gene are MDHEN and SYDVKM. The junction had 7 bases not matched to a gene; V was cut back by 2 bases and J by 3 bases. CDR3 sequence (DNA): TGTGCCAGCAGTTTAGACTTGGCAGGGGGCTACAATGAGCAGTTCTTC. It translates to CASSLDLAGGYNEQFF.

This clone was seen just once. This chain uses TRBV3-1 (or the pseudogene TRBV3-2) with TRBJ1-2; D remains unclear. Germline CDR1 and CDR2: LGHDT and YNNKEL (reference sequence). The V gene lost 3 bases and the J gene lost 6 bases, with 20 bases spanning the gap. This CDR3 region has 16 residues. This chain's CDR3 is CASSHVRGRVRHGYTF. As DNA, the CDR3 is TGTGCCAGCAGCCACGTTAGAGGGAGGGTTCGCCATGGCTACACCTTC.

Here the CDR3 reads CASSQERAGYGYTF. The CDR3 coding sequence is TGTGCCAGCAGCCAAGAGAGGGCTGGGTATGGCTACACCTTC. The chain has TRBV14 and TRBJ1-2, with D uncertain. Trimming stripped 0 bases from V and 5 bases from J, with 10 bases between. The CDR3 loop spans 14 amino acids. Germline CDR1 is SGHDN and CDR2 is FVKESK.